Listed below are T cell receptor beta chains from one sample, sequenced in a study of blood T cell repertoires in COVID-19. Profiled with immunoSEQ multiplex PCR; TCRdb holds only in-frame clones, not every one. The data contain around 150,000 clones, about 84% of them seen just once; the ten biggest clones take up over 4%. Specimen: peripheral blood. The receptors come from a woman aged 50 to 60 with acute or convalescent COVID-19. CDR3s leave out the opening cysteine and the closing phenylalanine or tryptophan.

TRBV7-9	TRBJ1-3	ASSRDFIY
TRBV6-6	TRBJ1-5	ATRGDSNQPQH
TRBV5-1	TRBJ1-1	ASTSDRGAF
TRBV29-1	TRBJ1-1	SVAQILNTEAF
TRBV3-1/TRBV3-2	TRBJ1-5	ASSQDSVAGQPQH
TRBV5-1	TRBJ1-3	ASSTSADSGNTIY
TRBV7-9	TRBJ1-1	ASNMGQGEAF
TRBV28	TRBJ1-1	ASSFGGRAEAF
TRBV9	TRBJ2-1	ASSLGLTSYNEQF
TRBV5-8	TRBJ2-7	ASSQGYEQY
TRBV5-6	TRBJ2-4	ASSAAGTGRHIQY
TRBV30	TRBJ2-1	ASGTSGGIYNEQF
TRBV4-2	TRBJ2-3	ASSTLLAGGLDTQY
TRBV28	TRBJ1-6	ASNLPSSYNSPLH
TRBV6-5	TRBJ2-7	ASRHSGGGPEEQY
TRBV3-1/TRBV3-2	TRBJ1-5	ASSQGSQINQPQH
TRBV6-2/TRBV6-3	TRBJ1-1	ASSSHRVIGNTEAF
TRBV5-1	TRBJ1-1	ASSLGQGFEAF
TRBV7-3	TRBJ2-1	ASSSSGGPVEQF
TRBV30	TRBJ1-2	ATGDGYGYT
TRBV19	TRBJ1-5	ASSIEGTGGNQPQH
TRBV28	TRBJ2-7	ASRQGTGDPYEQY
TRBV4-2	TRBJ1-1	ASSQFIQVNTEAF
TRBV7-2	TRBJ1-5	ASSLALVPPQH
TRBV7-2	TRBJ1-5	ASSFGSPNQPQH
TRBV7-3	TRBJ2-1	ASSLNLASQF